The 29 T cell receptor beta chains reported below all come from one sample, sequenced in a study of shared clonotypes between healthy human individuals. Libraries were prepared by immunoSEQ multiplex PCR; TCRdb keeps only in-frame clonotypes and omits some of them. The data contain more than 2 million clones, around 93% of them singletons. The naive CD8 fraction comprised CD45RO-negative cells positively selected for CCR7 and excluded terminally differentiated effector memory CD45RA+ cells. The sequenced sample was naive CD8+ T cells from PBMCs. These receptors were taken from a man younger than 35 in good health. Some clones in this sample may be carry-over from other donors' samples.

This chain links TRBV28 with TRBJ2-2, with 8 bases aligning to TRBD1. The V and J ends lost 6 bases and 5 bases, in that order; junction bases with no gene match: 5. CDR1 and CDR2 (germline): MDHEN, SYDVKM. The CDR3 covers 14 residues. The CDR3 DNA is TGTGCCAGCAGCCAAACAGGGGGGACCGGGGAGCTGTTTTTT. Protein sequence: CASSQTGGTGELFF.

The chain has TRBV7-6 and TRBJ1-1; possible D gene TRBD1, 6 bases. The CDR3 has 14 residues. Germline CDR1 and CDR2: SGHVS and FNYEAQ. V gave up 5 bases and J gave up 0 bases, with 10 bases separating them. The CDR3 nucleotides read TGTGCCAGCAGCGCCCGGACAGTGAACACTGAAGCTTTCTTT. Its protein product is CASSARTVNTEAFF.

This clone was seen once. This rearrangement joins TRBV4-1 to TRBJ2-7, with 11 bases fitting TRBD2. Trimming at V came to 4 bases and at J to 4 bases, leaving 6 bases not matched to a gene. CDR1 MGHRA and CDR2 YSYEKL come from the germline V gene. The CDR3 has 15 amino acids. The chain's CDR3 is CASSRTSGSRYEQYF. The CDR3 nucleotides are TGCGCCAGCAGCCGCACTAGCGGGAGCCGATACGAGCAGTACTTC.

The gene calls are TRBV6-1 and TRBJ1-3; perhaps TRBD1 as D (6 bases). The ends were cut back, 6 bases at V and 0 bases at J, with 12 bases in the middle. The CDR3 extends over 15 amino acids. Germline CDR1 is MNHNS and CDR2 is SASEGT. The CDR3 coding sequence is TGTGCCAGCAGCGTGACAGGAATCTCTGGAAACACCATATATTTT. Its translation is CASSVTGISGNTIYF.

J is TRBJ1-2 and V is TRBV9, with no clear D. Trimming removed 2 bases at V and 6 bases at J, with 20 bases between. The CDR3 extends over 16 amino acids. Germline V lookup: CDR1 SGDLS, CDR2 YYNGEE. The CDR3 sequence: CASSVHDAVRANGYTF. As DNA, the CDR3 is TGTGCCAGCAGCGTCCACGACGCGGTTAGGGCAAATGGCTACACCTTC.

The V call is TRBV30, the J call TRBJ1-4; perhaps TRBD1 as D (5 bases). From germline, CDR1 is GTSNPN and CDR2 SVGIG (reference sequence). The CDR3 is 18 residues long. With 3 bases removed from V and 0 bases from J, the gap between germline ends came to 20 bases. This chain's CDR3 is CAWSPGISTAATNEKLFF. Here the CDR3 DNA reads TGTGCCTGGAGCCCAGGGATCTCAACCGCCGCAACTAATGAAAAACTGTTTTTT. Using reference TRBV30 and TRBJ1-4 for the parts outside the CDR3, the full variable domain is SQTIHQWPATLVQPVGSPLSLECTVEGTSNPNLYWYRQAAGRGLQLLFYSVGIGQISSEVPQNLSASRPQDRQFILSSKKLLLSDSGFYLCAWSPGISTAATNEKLFFGSGTQLSVL.

The chain has TRBV2 and TRBJ1-1; D gene ambiguous. Trimming stripped 7 bases from V and 4 bases from J, with 13 bases between. Germline loops: CDR1 SNHLY, CDR2 FYNNEI. This CDR3 region has 13 residues. This chain's CDR3 is CASTPLRSTEAFF. DNA of the CDR3: TGTGCCAGCACCCCCCTCAGATCCACTGAAGCTTTCTTT.

The CDR3: CASSLIGQSPEAFF. CDR3 bases: TGTGCCAGCAGTTTAATCGGACAGTCTCCTGAAGCTTTCTTT. V gene TRBV27 combines with J gene TRBJ1-1; tentative D call: TRBD1 (6 bases). V was shortened by 2 bases and J by 6 bases, with 13 bases between the two germline ends. The CDR3 has 14 residues. From germline, CDR1 is MNHEY and CDR2 SMNVEV (reference sequence).

Of note for this clone: In the same sample, other DNA sequences code for this CDR3. As DNA, the CDR3 is TGTGCCAGCAGTTTTAAGGCAGGGGGTACCTACGAGCAGTACTTC. As protein: CASSFKAGGTYEQYF. The chain couples TRBV28 to TRBJ2-7; 7 bases line up with TRBD1. Germline-derived CDR1 and CDR2 are MDHEN and SYDVKM. CDR3 length: 15 residues. Germline trimming cut 3 bases from V and 2 bases from J; bases unmatched to any gene: 7. The full variable domain, in which reference TRBV28 and TRBJ2-7 provide the parts outside the CDR3, is DVKVTQSSRYLVKRTGEKVFLECVQDMDHENMFWYRQDPGLGLRLIYFSYDVKMKEKGDIPEGYSVSREKKERFSLILESASTNQTSMYLCASSFKAGGTYEQYFGPGTRLTVT.

The chain links TRBV7-9 to TRBJ2-5; 7 bases line up with TRBD2. Germline V CDR1 and CDR2: SEHNR, FQNEAQ (reference sequence). The trim removed 5 bases at V and 2 bases at J, leaving 20 bases unmatched. The CDR3 is 19 amino acids. The DNA of the CDR3 is TGTGCCAGCAGCAAAGGAACACTCGAGGCGGGAGAGCCTCAAGAGACCCAGTACTTC. Amino acid sequence: CASSKGTLEAGEPQETQYF.

The genes are TRBV27 and TRBJ2-7; 10 nucleotides line up with TRBD2. V lost 2 bases to trimming and J lost 3 bases; unmatched junction nucleotides: 7. The CDR3 has 16 amino acids. Per germline, CDR1 MNHEY and CDR2 SMNVEV (reference sequence). Here the CDR3 reads CASSLDGLAGVYEQYF. The DNA for the CDR3 is TGTGCCAGCAGTTTAGATGGGCTAGCGGGAGTCTACGAGCAGTACTTC.

The rearrangement uses TRBV7-8 and TRBJ2-7; D remains ambiguous. V was pared by 1 base and J by 2 bases, with 9 bases between. Germline CDR1 and CDR2: SGHVS and FQNEAQ. The CDR3 has 14 amino acids. CDR3 loop: CASSLDGRTYEQYF. CDR3 coding DNA: TGTGCCAGCAGCTTAGACGGCAGGACCTACGAGCAGTACTTC.

The chain couples TRBV7-9 to TRBJ2-7; possibly TRBD2 for D (7 bases). V dropped 5 bases and J dropped 3 bases, with 29 bases sitting between them. There are 19 residues in the CDR3. CDR1 and CDR2 from the germline V gene are SEHNR and FQNEAQ (reference sequence). The CDR3, as DNA: TGTGCCAGCAGCCGACGGGGGGCGATCCCCGGGACTGGGGACTACGAGCAGTACTTC. It codes for CASSRRGAIPGTGDYEQYF.

The V call is TRBV27, the J call TRBJ2-2; TRBD2 agrees at 7 bases. The V and J ends lost 5 bases and 1 base, in that order; junction bases with no gene match: 7. Germline V CDR1 and CDR2: MNHEY, SMNVEV (reference sequence). This CDR3 has 16 amino acids. The CDR3 loop reads CASSMTSLQNTGELFF. For the CDR3, the DNA is TGTGCCAGCAGTATGACTAGCCTCCAGAACACCGGGGAGCTGTTTTTT.

About this clone itself: This specimen includes other DNA sequences encoding the same CDR3. The J gene is TRBJ1-1, the V gene TRBV7-9; unclear D gene. There are 12 residues in the CDR3. The germline V gene has CDR1 SEHNR and CDR2 FQNEAQ (reference sequence). V gave up 1 base and J gave up 7 bases, with 7 bases separating them. The CDR3 loop is CASSLGPSEAFF. Written as DNA, the CDR3 is TGTGCCAGCAGCTTAGGACCGAGTGAAGCTTTCTTT. The full variable domain, completed using reference TRBV7-9 and TRBJ1-1, is DTGVSQNPRHKITKRGQNVTFRCDPISEHNRLYWYRQTLGQGPEFLTYFQNEAQLEKSRLLSDRFSAERPKGSFSTLEIQRTEQGDSAMYLCASSLGPSEAFFGQGTRLTVV.

This rearrangement joins TRBV7-9 to TRBJ1-5; TRBD1 is a possible D gene (5 bases). Trimming removed 7 bases at V and 0 bases at J, with 13 bases between. CDR3 length equals 15 residues. Germline values: CDR1 SEHNR, CDR2 FQNEAQ (reference sequence). The CDR3: CASTQAGPSNQPQHF. The CDR3 DNA reads TGTGCCAGCACCCAGGCAGGGCCTAGCAATCAGCCCCAGCATTTT.

With respect to this clone: Different DNA sequences within this sample yield the same CDR3. V usage is TRBV4-1 and J usage is TRBJ1-1; TRBD1 aligns across 8 bases. Germline CDR1 reads MGHRA; CDR2 reads YSYEKL. The ends lost 2 bases at V and 6 bases at J; junction bases unmatched: 8. The CDR3 runs 15 residues. CDR3 sequence (DNA): TGCGCCAGCAGCCAACCACAGGGGGTAGGAGCTGAAGCTTTCTTT. It codes for CASSQPQGVGAEAFF.

V is TRBV11-2 and J is TRBJ2-1; 7 nucleotides agree with TRBD2. The CDR3 runs 16 residues. Trimming at V came to 5 bases and at J to 4 bases, leaving 11 bases not matched to a gene. Germline-derived CDR1 and CDR2 are SGHAT and FQNNGV. The CDR3 DNA is TGTGCCAGCAGCCTTCAGCCTAGCGGCACGTACAATGAGCAGTTCTTC. It specifies CASSLQPSGTYNEQFF.

This chain joins TRBV7-2 and TRBJ1-2; a possible D gene is TRBD1 (5 bases). CDR1 is SGHTA and CDR2 is FQGNSA in the germline V gene. Trimming left V 5 bases short and J 6 bases short, with 10 bases between. This CDR3 has 12 residues. CDR3: CASSPWGDGYTF. In DNA, the CDR3 is TGTGCCAGCAGCCCATGGGGCGATGGCTACACCTTC.

V usage is TRBV7-9 and J usage is TRBJ2-1; D call uncertain. V lost 4 bases to trimming and J lost 0 bases, with 19 bases between them. This CDR3 has 18 amino acids. CDR1 SEHNR and CDR2 FQNEAQ come from the germline V gene (reference sequence). The CDR3 protein is CASSSKDLEPSSYNEQFF. In DNA form, the CDR3 reads TGTGCCAGCAGCTCCAAAGACTTAGAGCCGAGCTCCTACAATGAGCAGTTCTTC.

The chain carries TRBV19 and TRBJ1-5, with TRBD1 matching over 10 bases. CDR1 is LNHDA, CDR2 SQIVND, per germline (reference sequence). The ends lost 3 bases at V and 1 base at J; junction bases unmatched: 3. This CDR3 region has 16 residues. Here the CDR3 DNA reads TGTGCCAGTAGTATGGACAGGGGGTCGAGCAATCAGCCCCAGCATTTT. Translating it yields CASSMDRGSSNQPQHF.

This chain uses TRBV28 with TRBJ2-3; 8 nucleotides align to TRBD2. Germline loops: CDR1 MDHEN, CDR2 SYDVKM. The CDR3 covers 15 residues. J gave up 6 bases and V 2 bases, and 7 bases lay outside the gene matches. CDR3: CASSLRGLVIDTQYF. DNA of the CDR3: TGTGCCAGCAGTTTAAGGGGACTAGTGATTGATACGCAGTATTTT. Combining the CDR3 with reference TRBV28 and TRBJ2-3 gives the whole variable domain DVKVTQSSRYLVKRTGEKVFLECVQDMDHENMFWYRQDPGLGLRLIYFSYDVKMKEKGDIPEGYSVSREKKERFSLILESASTNQTSMYLCASSLRGLVIDTQYFGPGTRLTVL.

The chain carries TRBV2 and TRBJ2-3; D is ambiguous. Per germline, CDR1 SNHLY and CDR2 FYNNEI. CDR3 length equals 15 residues. The V end lost 6 bases, the J end lost 3 bases, and 16 bases lay between the germline ends. The CDR3 DNA is TGTGCCAGCAGCCCAACCCCAAGGGCGACAGATACGCAGTATTTT. Protein: CASSPTPRATDTQYF.

This chain joins TRBV30 and TRBJ2-5; D is unresolved. Germline values: CDR1 GTSNPN, CDR2 SVGIG (reference sequence). Trimming cost V 0 bases and J 7 bases, with 6 bases left between them. This CDR3 is built from 11 residues. CDR3 nucleotides: TGTGCCTGGAGTGTCCGCGGGACCCAGTACTTC. Encoded protein: CAWSVRGTQYF.

The chain recombines TRBV5-6 with TRBJ2-5; 11 bases are shared with TRBD2. This CDR3 is built from 14 residues. Unmatched junction bases numbered 3, after V lost 4 bases and J lost 4 bases. Germline CDR1 SGHDT, CDR2 YYEEEE. CDR3 loop: CASSPGLAGETQYF. The CDR3 DNA reads as TGTGCCAGCAGCCCTGGACTAGCGGGAGAGACCCAGTACTTC.

This chain links TRBV4-3 with TRBJ2-7, with a tentative D call TRBD1 (6 bases). The ends were cut back, 1 base at V and 2 bases at J, with 9 bases in the middle. The CDR3 runs 14 residues. Looked up from germline, CDR1 is LGHNA and CDR2 is YSLEER. The CDR3: CASSQVRDTYEQYF. CDR3 DNA: TGCGCCAGCAGCCAAGTTCGGGACACCTACGAGCAGTACTTC.

The chain uses TRBV28 and TRBJ2-3; D is unresolved. Germline CDR1 MDHEN, CDR2 SYDVKM. The CDR3 length is 18 residues. V was trimmed by 5 bases and J by 5 bases, leaving 26 bases between them. The CDR3 loop reads CASSPHSPGPRAEDTQYF. The DNA for the CDR3 is TGTGCCAGCAGTCCTCACAGCCCCGGGCCCCGGGCGGAAGATACGCAGTATTTT.

The chain combines TRBV18 with TRBJ2-7; weak D call: TRBD1 (5 bases). CDR1 and CDR2 from the germline V gene are KGHSH and LQKENI. The CDR3 has 14 amino acids. V dropped 3 bases and J dropped 6 bases, with 15 bases sitting between them. The CDR3 bases are TGTGCCAGCTCACCTGGGTCGGCAGGGCTCGAGCAGTACTTC. Translating it yields CASSPGSAGLEQYF.

The rearrangement uses TRBV11-2 and TRBJ2-2; no firm D call. Germline V gene lookup returns CDR1 SGHAT and CDR2 FQNNGV. The CDR3 sequence is 14 residues long. Trimming pared 1 base from V and 6 bases from J, leaving 9 bases between. The CDR3 is CASSLGKLAGELFF. CDR3 nucleotides: TGTGCCAGCAGCTTAGGAAAATTAGCCGGGGAGCTGTTTTTT.